The table lists the clone carrying this TCR beta chain with a few counts. What it recognizes is unknown. Sequenced material consisted of expressed TCRB transcripts (all of the isolated RNA was reverse transcribed). Profiled with immunoSEQ multiplex PCR; TCRdb holds only in-frame clones, not every one. Here the sample spans some 160,000 clones, about 10% being singletons. Blood was drawn once from each donor into heparinised tubes. The draws averaged roughly 120 mL. The CDR3 is made up of 13 amino acids. Germline V gene lookup returns CDR1 SGHTA and CDR2 FQGNSA. V shed 5 bases and J 2 bases; nucleotides not matched to a gene: 2. The data stem from a study of beta chain features in type 1 diabetes. Study findings and constraints: Shorter TCRB CDR3s, moderately but significantly so, marked every one of the four CD4+ subsets in Type 1 diabetes patients.

The source is a woman aged 25 to 39 with type 1 diabetes. The rearrangement uses TRBV7-2 and TRBJ1-2, with 7 nucleotides matching TRBD1. Sequenced input: central memory CD4+ T cells from blood. The CDR3: CASSPGQNYGYTF. In nucleotides, the CDR3 is TGTGCCAGCAGCCCGGGACAGAACTATGGCTACACCTTC.